Shown below are 10 T cell receptor beta chains from a single sample sequenced in a study of T cells expressing NK-cell markers. Each CDR3 protein gets one entry in TCRdb, which reprocessed the 5' RACE reads and gives no DNA. The sample includes about 390,000 distinct CDR3 sequences. The sample was blood T cells: a sorted CD56 or NKG2C T cell subset, CD4+ or CD8+ T cells, or bulk PBMC T cells (not recorded which). Every receptor here comes from a woman in her forties or fifties in good health.

V gene TRBV7-8 combines with J gene TRBJ1-1. Germline V gene sequence: CDR1 SGHVS, CDR2 FQNEAQ. The CDR3 is 13 residues long. The CDR3 sequence is CASSPGLRTEAFF. The full variable domain, in which reference TRBV7-8 and TRBJ1-1 provide the parts outside the CDR3, is GAGVSQSPRYKVAKRGQDVALRCDPISGHVSLFWYQQALGQGPEFLTYFQNEAQLDKSGLPSDRFFAERPEGSVSTLKIQRTQQEDSAVYLCASSPGLRTEAFFGQGTRLTVV.

CDR3: CASSASGTGYRNEQFF. This chain connects TRBV9 to TRBJ2-1; TCRdb names TRBD1, which stays unverified in the absence of DNA. The CDR3 has 16 residues. Germline CDR1 is SGDLS and CDR2 is YYNGEE.

The chain combines TRBV20-1 with TRBJ2-7; TCRdb's D gene call, TRBD2, goes unchecked for lack of DNA. CDR3 length: 14 residues. From germline, CDR1 is DFQATT and CDR2 SNEGSKA (reference sequence). CDR3 sequence reads: CSARRGLAGDEQYF.

V and J are TRBV5-1 and TRBJ2-7; TCRdb reports TRBD2, a call that lacks DNA to check it against. Germline V gene lookup returns CDR1 SGHRS and CDR2 YFSETQ. The CDR3 extends over 17 amino acids. CDR3 sequence reads: CASSWGSGSQRPYEQYF.

The chain couples TRBV29-1 to TRBJ2-1. CDR3 length: 14 residues. Germline CDR1 SQVTM, CDR2 ANQGSEA. The CDR3 is CSVRGGRAYNEQFF.

The chain joins TRBV7-2 to TRBJ2-1. This CDR3 is 13 amino acids long. Germline CDR1 is SGHTA and CDR2 is FQGNSA. CDR3 sequence reads: CASRVGSGNEQFF. The full variable domain, completed using reference TRBV7-2 and TRBJ2-1, is GAGVSQSPSNKVTEKGKDVELRCDPISGHTALYWYRQSLGQGLEFLIYFQGNSAPDKSGLPSDRFSAERTGGSVSTLTIQRTQQEDSAVYLCASRVGSGNEQFFGPGTRLTVL.

The chain uses TRBV5-1 and TRBJ1-2; TCRdb's D gene call, TRBD1, goes unchecked for lack of DNA. Germline V gives CDR1 SGHRS, CDR2 YFSETQ. CDR3 length equals 14 residues. The CDR3 protein is CASSLTGQVYGYTF.

V usage is TRBV28 and J usage is TRBJ2-7; TCRdb's assignment of TRBD1 cannot be checked, as there is no DNA. Germline lookup yields CDR1 MDHEN and CDR2 SYDVKM. This CDR3 comprises 15 residues. CDR3 residues: CASSTGADPLYEQYF.

The J gene is TRBJ2-6, the V gene TRBV11-2; there is no DNA to check the TCRdb D call of TRBD2. Germline assignment: CDR1 SGHAT and CDR2 FQNNGV. The CDR3 has 18 amino acids. CDR3 amino acids: CASSLVLGLGSGANVLTF.

The chain combines TRBV2 with TRBJ2-7; TCRdb calls TRBD2, which cannot be checked without DNA. CDR3 length: 14 amino acids. CDR1 is SNHLY, CDR2 FYNNEI, per germline. The CDR3 protein is CASSGGLGGVEQYF.